This T cell receptor beta chain was captured in a study of CD4 and CD8 cells across lung adenocarcinoma regions (dated by TCRdb to 2017 to 2018). The study in broad terms: Intratumor heterogeneity of the T cell receptor repertoire was examined by comparing tumor centers with tumor margins.

This clonotype is identified as medium-sized (0.01 to 0.1%). Its antigen remains undetermined. No base quality information exists; no much larger clone differs at one position. Receptor amplification or capture employed PCR. The listed sequencing device is HiSeq X Ten. Through fastp at Q25 and MiXCR, TCRdb rebuilt clones from the public reads, retaining in-frame beta chains. Rows with one shared CDR3 protein collapse into an entry with the most common genes and DNA. The sample profile shows about 23,000 distinct CDR3 sequences; over 40% of them were found once. 20% to 25% of the sample is in the top ten clones. The donors were patients who had localized lung adenocarcinoma, which is a subtype of non-small cell lung cancer. Samples were obtained from the centers of localized lung adenocarcinomas. CD4+ T cells from tumor tissue were profiled separately from CD8+ T cells for TCR repertoire analysis. The sample was CD4+ T cells from the center of a lung tumor. In the paper's terms, the cell subset or site label means: tumor center region. This receptor was taken from a male donor with lung adenocarcinoma. The CD4 and CD8 labels of this study may be unreliable.

The bases read TGTGCCAGCAGTGAAAGTGGGGGGGACACCGGGGAGCTGTTTTTT. It encodes CASSESGGDTGELFF. The chain was built from TRBV6-1 and TRBJ2-2; the junction holds 7 bases that match TRBD2. Taken from the germline V gene, the CDR1 and CDR2 loops are MNHNS and SASEGT. The CDR3, from cysteine to phenylalanine, totals 15 residues. Just the 45-base CDR3 DNA is kept, in frame starting at base 1. V is cut back by 2 bases and J by 3 bases, with 3 bases in the junction unmatched.